The 15 T cell receptor beta chains given below trace back to one sample, sequenced in a study of T cell clonotyping in hematopoietic cell transplantation. The table came from immunoSEQ multiplex PCR; TCRdb's copy has only in-frame clones and leaves some out. The sample yields about 4,700 clones, less than 95% seen once. The sample here was PBMCs, taken 180 days after allogeneic stem cell transplant. The source is a male patient between 60 and 69 years old who had an allogeneic stem cell transplant from a related donor, so the T cells may come from the graft donor. Some clones in this sample may be carry-over from other donors' samples.

The chain carries TRBV7-9 and TRBJ2-2; D not certain. The V gene lost 5 bases and the J gene lost 3 bases, with 10 bases spanning the gap. This CDR3 is 14 amino acids long. Germline assignment: CDR1 SEHNR and CDR2 FQNEAQ (reference sequence). CDR3 residues: CASSPPEDTGELFF. CDR3 bases: TGTGCCAGCAGCCCTCCCGAGGACACCGGGGAGCTGTTTTTT.

V gene TRBV12-5 combines with J gene TRBJ1-5, with D unclear. This CDR3 is built from 13 residues. Trimming removed 2 bases from V and 3 bases from J, with 5 bases in between. CDR1 is LGHNT, CDR2 FRNRAP, per germline. The CDR3 DNA sequence: TGTGCTAGTGGTTTGACCCTCAATCAGCCCCAGCATTTT. This translates into CASGLTLNQPQHF.

V gene TRBV7-3 combines with J gene TRBJ2-2, with TRBD2 matching 9 bases. The germline V gene has CDR1 SGHTA and CDR2 FQGTGA. This CDR3 has 16 residues. V was clipped by 4 bases and J by 9 bases; unmatched bases: 12. CDR3 sequence reads: CASSSAPGTSSRELFF. CDR3 DNA sequence: TGTGCCAGCAGCTCAGCTCCCGGGACTAGCTCGCGGGAGCTGTTTTTT.

The genes are TRBV5-4 and TRBJ1-4, with 10 bases that match TRBD1. After removal of 4 bases from V and 6 bases from J, the junction contained 6 bases not matched to a gene. The V gene's germline CDR1 is SGHNT and CDR2 YYREEE (reference sequence). The CDR3 is 15 amino acids. DNA of the CDR3: TGTGCCAGCAGCCCAGGACAGGGGGGTGATGAAAAACTGTTTTTT. The encoded protein is CASSPGQGGDEKLFF. Variable domain in full (rest from reference TRBV5-4 and TRBJ1-4): ETGVTQSPTHLIKTRGQQVTLRCSSQSGHNTVSWYQQALGQGPQFIFQYYREEENGRGNFPPRFSGLQFPNYSSELNVNALELDDSALYLCASSPGQGGDEKLFFGSGTQLSVL.

The V gene is TRBV5-1, the J gene TRBJ2-5; D ambiguous. The V gene lost 5 bases and the J gene lost 9 bases, with 11 bases spanning the gap. The CDR3 is 11 residues long. CDR1 is SGHRS and CDR2 is YFSETQ in the germline V gene. CDR3 coding DNA: TGCGCCAGCAGGGGCGAAACGGCCCAGTACTTC. Its translation is CASRGETAQYF.

The chain couples TRBV27 to TRBJ2-3; no firm D call. V was pared by 3 bases and J by 6 bases, with 7 bases between. Germline assignment: CDR1 MNHEY and CDR2 SMNVEV (reference sequence). The CDR3 loop spans 12 amino acids. The DNA for the CDR3 is TGTGCCAGCAGTTTTTCCCGCGATACGCAGTATTTT. This translates into CASSFSRDTQYF.

The chain combines TRBV19 with TRBJ1-5, with a possible D match to TRBD1 (6 bases). This CDR3 has 13 residues. CDR1 is LNHDA and CDR2 is SQIVND in the germline V gene (reference sequence). Trimming shortened V by 8 bases and J by 4 bases, and 12 bases separated the two germline ends. The DNA for the CDR3 is TGTGCCAGTTCCAGACAGGTTAATCAGCCCCAGCATTTT. Amino acid sequence: CASSRQVNQPQHF. Complete variable domain (other parts from reference TRBV19 and TRBJ1-5): DGGITQSPKYLFRKEGQNVTLSCEQNLNHDAMYWYRQDPGQGLRLIYYSQIVNDFQKGDIAEGYSVSREKKESFPLTVTSAQKNPTAFYLCASSRQVNQPQHFGDGTRLSIL.

The V and J genes are TRBV4-3 and TRBJ1-2; TRBD1 might be the D (5 bases). The CDR3 totals 15 residues. Trimming cost V 0 bases and J 4 bases, with 12 bases left between them. CDR1 is LGHNA, CDR2 YSLEER, per germline. The chain's CDR3 is CASSQDGPGIYGYTF. CDR3 bases: TGCGCCAGCAGCCAAGATGGCCCAGGGATCTATGGCTACACCTTC.

The chain combines TRBV2 with TRBJ2-3, with 9 bases fitting TRBD2. J was trimmed by 2 bases and V by 6 bases; bases with no gene match: 6. In germline, CDR1 is SNHLY, CDR2 FYNNEI. The CDR3 covers 15 residues. The chain's CDR3 is CASRKTSGDTDTQYF. Written as DNA, the CDR3 is TGTGCCAGCAGGAAGACTAGCGGAGACACAGATACGCAGTATTTT.

The chain employs TRBV6-5 and TRBJ2-7, with D uncertain. This CDR3 comprises 13 residues. CDR1 and CDR2 (germline): MNHEY, SVGAGI. V lost 0 bases and J lost 5, with 8 bases in between. CDR3 loop: CASSYSGGNEQYF. CDR3 coding DNA: TGTGCCAGCAGTTACTCTGGTGGGAACGAGCAGTACTTC.

CDR3 amino acids: CARSLVGEGGYTF. The DNA of the CDR3 is TGTGCCAGAAGCTTGGTAGGGGAAGGAGGCTACACCTTC. V is TRBV5-3 and J is TRBJ1-2, with D tentatively TRBD1 (5 bases). TRBV5-3 is an ORF for which the function is uncertain. The CDR3 contains 13 residues. V lost 0 bases and J 8 bases, leaving 11 bases between the germline ends.

The chain is built from TRBV19 and TRBJ2-7, with 10 bases identical to TRBD1. Germline assignment: CDR1 LNHDA and CDR2 SQIVND (reference sequence). V lost 7 bases and J lost 7; bases outside the gene matches: 10. CDR3 length: 14 residues. Here the CDR3 reads CASTEGDRGGEQYF. The DNA of the CDR3 is TGTGCCAGTACCGAAGGGGACAGGGGTGGGGAGCAGTACTTC. The whole variable domain, filled in from reference TRBV19 and TRBJ2-7, reads DGGITQSPKYLFRKEGQNVTLSCEQNLNHDAMYWYRQDPGQGLRLIYYSQIVNDFQKGDIAEGYSVSREKKESFPLTVTSAQKNPTAFYLCASTEGDRGGEQYFGPGTRLTVT.

This chain links TRBV5-5 with TRBJ2-5, with D perhaps matching TRBD2 (5 bases). The ends were cut back, 0 bases at V and 2 bases at J, with 11 bases in the middle. CDR3 size: 15 residues. Germline values: CDR1 SGHKS, CDR2 YYEKEE (reference sequence). Here the CDR3 reads CASSLVAADQETQYF. The DNA of the CDR3 is TGTGCCAGCAGCTTGGTCGCAGCGGATCAAGAGACCCAGTACTTC.

The chain has TRBV7-9 and TRBJ1-4, with D hard to call. The V gene lost 1 base and the J gene lost 8 bases, with 26 bases spanning the gap. CDR1 and CDR2 from the germline V gene are SEHNR and FQNEAQ (reference sequence). The CDR3 contains 19 residues. CDR3 residues: CASSLVVIGQLFYVEKLFF. In DNA, the CDR3 is TGTGCCAGCAGCTTAGTCGTCATCGGGCAACTCTTCTACGTCGAAAAACTGTTTTTT.

This chain connects TRBV7-8 to TRBJ1-6, with D perhaps matching TRBD1 (5 bases). CDR3 length equals 15 residues. Germline V gene lookup returns CDR1 SGHVS and CDR2 FQNEAQ. V dropped 2 bases and J dropped 8 bases, with 13 bases sitting between them. The CDR3 nucleotides read TGTGCCAGCAGCTTAATCCAGGGCCCCTATTCACCCCTCCACTTT. Translating gives CASSLIQGPYSPLHF.